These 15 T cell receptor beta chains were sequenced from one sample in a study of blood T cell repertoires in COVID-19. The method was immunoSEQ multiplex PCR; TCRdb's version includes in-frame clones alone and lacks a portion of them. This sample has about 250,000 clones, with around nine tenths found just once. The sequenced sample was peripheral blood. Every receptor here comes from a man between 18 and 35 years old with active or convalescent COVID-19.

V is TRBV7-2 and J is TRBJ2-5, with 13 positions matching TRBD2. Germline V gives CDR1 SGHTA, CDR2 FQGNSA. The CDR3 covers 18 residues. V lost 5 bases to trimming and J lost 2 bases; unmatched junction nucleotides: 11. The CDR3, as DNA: TGTGCCAGCAGCGTAACTAGCGGGGGGGTAGGAAGTCAAGAGACCCAGTACTTC. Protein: CASSVTSGGVGSQETQYF.

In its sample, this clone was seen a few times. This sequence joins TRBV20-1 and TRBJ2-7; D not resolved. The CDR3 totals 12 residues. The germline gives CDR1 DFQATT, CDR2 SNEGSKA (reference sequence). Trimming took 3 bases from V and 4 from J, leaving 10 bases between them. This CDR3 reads CSASEFQYEQYF. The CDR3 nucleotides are TGCAGTGCTAGTGAGTTTCAATACGAGCAGTACTTC.

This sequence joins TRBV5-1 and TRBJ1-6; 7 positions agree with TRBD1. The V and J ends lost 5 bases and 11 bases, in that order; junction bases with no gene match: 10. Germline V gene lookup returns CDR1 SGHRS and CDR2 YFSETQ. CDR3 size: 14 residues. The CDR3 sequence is CASSPRQGTAPLHF. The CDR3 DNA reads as TGCGCCAGCAGTCCCCGACAGGGCACGGCACCCCTCCACTTT. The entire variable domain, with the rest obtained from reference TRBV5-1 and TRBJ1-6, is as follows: KAGVTQTPRYLIKTRGQQVTLSCSPISGHRSVSWYQQTPGQGLQFLFEYFSETQRNKGNFPGRFSGRQFSNSRSEMNVSTLELGDSALYLCASSPRQGTAPLHFGNGTRLTVT.

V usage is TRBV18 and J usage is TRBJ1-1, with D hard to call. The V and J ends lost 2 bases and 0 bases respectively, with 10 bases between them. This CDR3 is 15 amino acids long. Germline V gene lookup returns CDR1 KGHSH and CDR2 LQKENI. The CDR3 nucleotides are TGTGCCAGCTCACCATTGCCCCAGGTGAACACTGAAGCTTTCTTT. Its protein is CASSPLPQVNTEAFF. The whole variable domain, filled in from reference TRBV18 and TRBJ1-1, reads NAGVMQNPRHLVRRRGQEARLRCSPMKGHSHVYWYRQLPEEGLKFMVYLQKENIIDESGMPKERFSAEFPKEGPSILRIQQVVRGDSAAYFCASSPLPQVNTEAFFGQGTRLTVV.

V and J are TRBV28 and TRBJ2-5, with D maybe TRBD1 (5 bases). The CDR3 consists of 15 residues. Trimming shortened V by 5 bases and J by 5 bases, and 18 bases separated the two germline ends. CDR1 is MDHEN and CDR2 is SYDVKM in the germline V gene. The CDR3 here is CASSPGKELVETQYF. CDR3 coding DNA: TGTGCCAGCAGTCCAGGGAAAGAGTTAGTGGAGACCCAGTACTTC.

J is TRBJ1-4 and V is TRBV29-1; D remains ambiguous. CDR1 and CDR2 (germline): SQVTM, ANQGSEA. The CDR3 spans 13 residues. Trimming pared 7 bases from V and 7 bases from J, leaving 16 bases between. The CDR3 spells CSARSPGTEKLFF. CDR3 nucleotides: TGCAGCGCCCGAAGCCCCGGTACTGAAAAACTGTTTTTT.

CDR3 nucleotide sequence: TGCGCCAGCGGCGGGAGCGGGAGGGCCGGCCAGTACTTC. The encoded protein is CASGGSGRAGQYF. This chain joins TRBV5-1 and TRBJ2-5, with TRBD2 matching over 10 bases. Unmatched junction bases numbered 10, after V lost 7 bases and J lost 10 bases. CDR3 length equals 13 residues. Looked up from germline, CDR1 is SGHRS and CDR2 is YFSETQ.

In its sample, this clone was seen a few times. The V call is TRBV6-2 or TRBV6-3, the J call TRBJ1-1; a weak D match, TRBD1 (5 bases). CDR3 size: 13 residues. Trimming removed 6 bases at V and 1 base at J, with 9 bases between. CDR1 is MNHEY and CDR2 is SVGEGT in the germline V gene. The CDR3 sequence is CASSLQGNTEAFF. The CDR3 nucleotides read TGTGCCAGCAGCCTCCAGGGGAACACTGAAGCTTTCTTT.

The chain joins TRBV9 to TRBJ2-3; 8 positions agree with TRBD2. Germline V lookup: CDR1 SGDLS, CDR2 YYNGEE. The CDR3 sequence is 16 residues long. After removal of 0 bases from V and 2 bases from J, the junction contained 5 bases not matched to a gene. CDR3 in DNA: TGTGCCAGCAGCGTAGTGAACGGGGGGGCCACAGATACGCAGTATTTT. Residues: CASSVVNGGATDTQYF.

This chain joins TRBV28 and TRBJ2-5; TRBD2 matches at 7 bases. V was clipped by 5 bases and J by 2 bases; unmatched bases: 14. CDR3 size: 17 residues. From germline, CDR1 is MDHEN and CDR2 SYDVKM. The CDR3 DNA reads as TGTGCCAGCAGTCCGGGGACTACCATTCTATTACAAGAGACCCAGTACTTC. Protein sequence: CASSPGTTILLQETQYF. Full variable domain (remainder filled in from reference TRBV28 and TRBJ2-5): DVKVTQSSRYLVKRTGEKVFLECVQDMDHENMFWYRQDPGLGLRLIYFSYDVKMKEKGDIPEGYSVSREKKERFSLILESASTNQTSMYLCASSPGTTILLQETQYFGPGTRLLVL.

The CDR3, as DNA: TGTGCCAGTAGTATGATTAGTTCTTACTACAATGAGCAGTTCTTC. This codes for CASSMISSYYNEQFF. This sequence joins TRBV19 and TRBJ2-1; D is uncertain. The ends were cut back, 3 bases at V and 3 bases at J, with 12 bases in the middle. The V gene's germline CDR1 is LNHDA and CDR2 SQIVND (reference sequence). The CDR3 is made up of 15 amino acids.

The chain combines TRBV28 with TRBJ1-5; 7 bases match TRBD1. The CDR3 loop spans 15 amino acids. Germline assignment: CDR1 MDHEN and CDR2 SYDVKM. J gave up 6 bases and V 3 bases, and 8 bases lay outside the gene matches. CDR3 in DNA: TGTGCCAGCAGTTTTAGGCAGGGGGACGTTCAGCCCCAGCATTTT. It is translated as CASSFRQGDVQPQHF.

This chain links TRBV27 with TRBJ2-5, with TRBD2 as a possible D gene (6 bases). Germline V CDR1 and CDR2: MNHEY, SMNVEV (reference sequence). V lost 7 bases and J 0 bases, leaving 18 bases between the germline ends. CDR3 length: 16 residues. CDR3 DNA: TGTGCCAGCAACCCATCGGGGCGGGGATACCAAGAGACCCAGTACTTC. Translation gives CASNPSGRGYQETQYF.

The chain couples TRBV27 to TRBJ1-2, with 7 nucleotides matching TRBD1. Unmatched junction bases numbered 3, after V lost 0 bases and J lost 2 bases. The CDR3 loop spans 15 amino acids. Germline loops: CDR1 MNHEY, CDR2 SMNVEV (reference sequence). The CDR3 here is CASSLSGTANYGYTF. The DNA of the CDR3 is TGTGCCAGCAGTTTATCGGGGACAGCAAACTATGGCTACACCTTC.

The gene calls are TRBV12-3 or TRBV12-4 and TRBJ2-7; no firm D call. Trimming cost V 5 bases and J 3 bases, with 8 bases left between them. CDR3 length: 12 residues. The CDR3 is CASSLLDYEQYF. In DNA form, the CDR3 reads TGTGCCAGCAGTCTCTTAGACTACGAGCAGTACTTC.